This TCR beta chain was identified in a study of identical twins. General study points: There was more out-of-frame TCR alpha sharing in monozygotic twins than models estimated. One should note that invariant MAIT and iNKT cells could partly confound zero-insertion analyses. High-abundance cord blood beta clonotypes had fewer insertions; memory repertoires showed none.

V lost 1 base to trimming and J lost 3 bases, with 13 bases between them. This CDR3 has 15 amino acids. From germline, CDR1 is MNHEY and CDR2 SMNVEV (reference sequence). Template switching supplied a universal primer site; unique molecular identifiers were carried on the cDNA. TCRdb re-derived calls from the 5' RACE reads in MiXCR, one entry per CDR3 protein. Altogether 700,000 or so distinct CDR3 sequences are present, around 8.3% being singletons, with the ten largest covering roughly 0.97%. Remarks on this clonotype: What it recognizes is unknown.

The same sample was also studied in work on yellow fever vaccine responses in identical twins.

Sequenced: PBMCs. This TCR was sampled from a woman between 18 and 30 years old in good health. The rearrangement links TRBV27 to TRBJ2-7; tentatively, D is TRBD2 (6 bases). The CDR3 bases are TGTGCCAGCAGTTTATATGGGGGGATTGGCTACGAGCAGTACTTC. Translated: CASSLYGGIGYEQYF.